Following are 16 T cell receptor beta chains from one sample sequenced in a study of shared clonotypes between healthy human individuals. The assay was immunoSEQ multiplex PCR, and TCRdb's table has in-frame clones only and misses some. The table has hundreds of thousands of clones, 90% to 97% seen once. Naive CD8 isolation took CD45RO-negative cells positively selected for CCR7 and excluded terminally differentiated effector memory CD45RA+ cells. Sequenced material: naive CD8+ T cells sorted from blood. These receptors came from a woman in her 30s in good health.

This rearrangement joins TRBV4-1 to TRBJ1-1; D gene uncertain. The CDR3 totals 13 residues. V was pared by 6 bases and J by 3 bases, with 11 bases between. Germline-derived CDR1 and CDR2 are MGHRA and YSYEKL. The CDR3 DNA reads TGCGCCAGCAGGGGCAGAAGTTACACTGAAGCTTTCTTT. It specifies CASRGRSYTEAFF.

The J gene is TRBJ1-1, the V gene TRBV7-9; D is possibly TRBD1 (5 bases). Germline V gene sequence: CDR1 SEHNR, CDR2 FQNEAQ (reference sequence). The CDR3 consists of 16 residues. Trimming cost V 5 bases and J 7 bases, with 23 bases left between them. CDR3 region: CASSVRDSGRVSEAFF. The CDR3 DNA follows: TGTGCCAGCAGCGTCCGGGACTCCGGGAGAGTGAGTGAAGCTTTCTTT.

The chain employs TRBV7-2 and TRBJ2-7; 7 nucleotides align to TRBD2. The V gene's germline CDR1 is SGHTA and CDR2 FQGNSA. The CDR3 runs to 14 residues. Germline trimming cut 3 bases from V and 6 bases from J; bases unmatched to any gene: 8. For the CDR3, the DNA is TGTGCCAGCAGCTTTAGCGGGCCCCGAGGCGAGCAGTACTTC. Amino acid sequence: CASSFSGPRGEQYF.

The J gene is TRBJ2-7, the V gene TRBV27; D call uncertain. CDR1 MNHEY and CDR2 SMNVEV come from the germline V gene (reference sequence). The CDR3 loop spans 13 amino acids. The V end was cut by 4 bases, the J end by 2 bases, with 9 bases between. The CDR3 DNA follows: TGTGCCAGCAGTTCCCGCCCTACCTACGAGCAGTACTTC. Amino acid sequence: CASSSRPTYEQYF.

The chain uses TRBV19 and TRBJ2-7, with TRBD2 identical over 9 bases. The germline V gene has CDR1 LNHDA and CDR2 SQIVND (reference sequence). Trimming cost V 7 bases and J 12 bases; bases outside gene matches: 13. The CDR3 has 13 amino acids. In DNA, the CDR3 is TGTGCCAGTACCTCTAGCGGGGTCGACCGCTTGTACTTC. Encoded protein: CASTSSGVDRLYF.

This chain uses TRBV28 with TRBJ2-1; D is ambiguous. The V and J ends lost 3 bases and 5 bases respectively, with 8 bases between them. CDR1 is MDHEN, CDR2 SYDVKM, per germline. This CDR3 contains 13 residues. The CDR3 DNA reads TGTGCCAGCAGTTTTCGACCTAACAATGAGCAGTTCTTC. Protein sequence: CASSFRPNNEQFF.

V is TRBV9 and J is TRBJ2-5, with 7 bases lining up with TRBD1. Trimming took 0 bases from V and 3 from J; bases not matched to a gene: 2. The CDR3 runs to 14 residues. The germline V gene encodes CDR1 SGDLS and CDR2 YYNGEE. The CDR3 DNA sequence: TGTGCCAGCAGCGTAGGGGACAGTAAAGAGACCCAGTACTTC. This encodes CASSVGDSKETQYF.

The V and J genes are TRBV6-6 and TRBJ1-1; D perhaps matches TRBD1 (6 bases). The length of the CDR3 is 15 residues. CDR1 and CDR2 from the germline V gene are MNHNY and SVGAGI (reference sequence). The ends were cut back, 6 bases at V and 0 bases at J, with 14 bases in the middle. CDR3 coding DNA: TGTGCCAGCAGCGGGACACCGTACTTGAACACTGAAGCTTTCTTT. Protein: CASSGTPYLNTEAFF.

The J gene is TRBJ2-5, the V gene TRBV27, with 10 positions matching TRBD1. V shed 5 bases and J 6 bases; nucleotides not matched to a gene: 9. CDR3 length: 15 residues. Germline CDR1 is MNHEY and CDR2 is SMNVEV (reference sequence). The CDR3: CASSTTGTGVKTQYF. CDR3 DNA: TGTGCCAGCAGTACCACCGGGACAGGGGTGAAGACCCAGTACTTC.

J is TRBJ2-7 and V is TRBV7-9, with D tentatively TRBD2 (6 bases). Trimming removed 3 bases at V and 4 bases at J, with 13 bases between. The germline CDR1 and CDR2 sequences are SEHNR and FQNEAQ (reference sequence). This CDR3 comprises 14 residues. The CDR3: CASSFGGAAYEQYF. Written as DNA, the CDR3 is TGTGCCAGCAGCTTCGGGGGAGCCGCATACGAGCAGTACTTC.

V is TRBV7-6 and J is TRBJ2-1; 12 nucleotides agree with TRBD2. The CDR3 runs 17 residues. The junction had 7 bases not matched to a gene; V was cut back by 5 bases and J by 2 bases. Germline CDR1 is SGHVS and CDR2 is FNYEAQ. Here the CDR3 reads CASSRRLAGDAYNEQFF. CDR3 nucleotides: TGTGCCAGCAGCCGAAGACTAGCGGGAGACGCCTACAATGAGCAGTTCTTC.

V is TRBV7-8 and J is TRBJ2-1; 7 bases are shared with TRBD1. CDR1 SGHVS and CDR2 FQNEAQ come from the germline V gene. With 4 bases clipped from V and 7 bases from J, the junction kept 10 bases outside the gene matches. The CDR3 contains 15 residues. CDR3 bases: TGTGCCAGCAGCTCCCGACAGGGCCGCAGTAATGAGCAGTTCTTC. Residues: CASSSRQGRSNEQFF.

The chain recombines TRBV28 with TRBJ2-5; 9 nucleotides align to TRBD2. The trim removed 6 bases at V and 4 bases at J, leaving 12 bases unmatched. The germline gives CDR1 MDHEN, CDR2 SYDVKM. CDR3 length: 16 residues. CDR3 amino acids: CASSPLAGEGGETQYF. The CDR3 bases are TGTGCCAGCAGCCCCTTAGCGGGAGAGGGCGGAGAGACCCAGTACTTC.

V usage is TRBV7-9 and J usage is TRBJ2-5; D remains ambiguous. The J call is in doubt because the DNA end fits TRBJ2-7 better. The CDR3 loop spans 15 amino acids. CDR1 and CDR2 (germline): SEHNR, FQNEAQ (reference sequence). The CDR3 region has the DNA TGTGCCAGCACCACACGTGTGGGGTTATACCACGAGCAGTACTTC. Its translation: CASTTRVGLYHEQYF.

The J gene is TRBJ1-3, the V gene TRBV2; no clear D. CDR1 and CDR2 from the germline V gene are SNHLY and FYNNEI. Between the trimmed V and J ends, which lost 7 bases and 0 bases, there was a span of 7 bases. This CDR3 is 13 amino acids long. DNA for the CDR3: TGTGCCAGCACTGGGAGCTCTGGAAACACCATATATTTT. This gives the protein CASTGSSGNTIYF.

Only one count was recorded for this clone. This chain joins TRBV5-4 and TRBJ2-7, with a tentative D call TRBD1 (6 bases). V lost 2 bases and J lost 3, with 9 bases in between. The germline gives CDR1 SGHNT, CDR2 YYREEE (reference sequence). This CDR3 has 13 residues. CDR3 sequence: CASSFGQSYEQYF. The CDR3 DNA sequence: TGTGCCAGCAGCTTCGGACAGAGCTACGAGCAGTACTTC.